The rows below give T cell receptor beta chains drawn from one sample of a study of sequential checkpoint blockade in melanoma. TCRdb's table, derived via immunoSEQ multiplex PCR, lists solely in-frame clones and lacks some. The sample includes fewer than 15,000 clones, 21% of them seen just once. The starting material was tumor tissue (inferred from file names), obtained from a patient given nivolumab and ipilimumab in sequence. These receptor sequences come from a human donor with melanoma. Both conserved end residues are part of each CDR3. A D gene is named only where the DNA matches it firmly. Not all rows give a size; the values are once, few, many and, for expanded clones, a class.

J gene	clone size	D gene	V gene	CDR3 protein	CDR3 DNA
TRBJ2-2	NA	NA	TRBV23-1	CASSQDGGAPGELFF	TGCGCCAGCAGCCAAGATGGCGGGGCGCCCGGGGAGCTGTTTTTT
TRBJ2-2	NA	NA	TRBV5-1	CASSLASGNTGELFF	TGCGCCAGCTCTTTGGCTTCCGGTAACACCGGGGAGCTGTTTTTT
TRBJ1-1	NA	NA	TRBV11-3	CASSLRAGENTEAFF	TGTGCCAGCAGCTTAAGGGCAGGTGAGAACACTGAAGCTTTCTTT
TRBJ2-7	few	TRBD1	TRBV11-3	CASTPLGAGTGTGTYEQYF	TGTGCCAGCACCCCCCTCGGGGCTGGAACCGGGACAGGGACCTACGAGCAGTACTTC
TRBJ2-3	NA	NA	TRBV28	CASSLLNTDTQYF	TGTGCCAGCAGTTTACTAAACACAGATACGCAGTATTTT
TRBJ2-3	medium-sized	NA	TRBV11-3	CASSSNTETDTQYF	TGTGCCAGCAGCTCAAATACAGAGACAGATACGCAGTATTTT
TRBJ2-1	many	NA	TRBV7-5	CASSSRTSGRYEQFF	TGTGCCAGCAGCTCCAGGACTAGCGGGAGATATGAGCAGTTCTTC
TRBJ2-1	NA	TRBD2	TRBV11-3	CASSASGGYNEQFF	TGTGCCAGCAGCGCTAGCGGGGGTTACAATGAGCAGTTCTTC
TRBJ1-3	few	TRBD1	TRBV6-8	CASRDPGGSGNTIYF	TGTGCCAGCAGAGATCCAGGGGGCTCGGGAAACACCATATATTTT
TRBJ1-5	NA	NA	TRBV28	CASSFGSYSNQPQHF	TGTGCCAGCAGTTTCGGGTCTTATAGCAATCAGCCCCAGCATTTT